This T cell receptor (beta chain) was sequenced during a study of cytomegalovirus exposure and HLA in healthy donors. Findings and limits, study-wide: A list of 164 TCR beta chains associated with cytomegalovirus was given. Reports credit the classifier with highly specific, highly sensitive diagnosis of cytomegalovirus status.

At the time of sampling, donors were nominally healthy, though unrecorded immune exposures were likely. It was with 60 Vbeta and 13 Jbeta primers that the PCR ran. TCRdb's table, derived via immunoSEQ multiplex PCR, lists solely in-frame clones and lacks some. There are 95,000 to 150,000 clones in the sample; around 75% occur only once, and 2.1% lies in the top ten. On this clone: Its antigen is still unknown.

This sequence was found in a man aged 25-45 years in good health and CMV-seronegative. The specimen was PBMCs.

CDR3 loop: CASSEPDRGNTEAFF. For the CDR3, the DNA is TGCGCCAGCAGCGAACCCGACAGGGGGAACACTGAAGCTTTCTTT. The chain joins TRBV5-1 to TRBJ1-1, with 8 positions matching TRBD1. CDR3 length: 15 residues. Looked up from germline, CDR1 is SGHRS and CDR2 is YFSETQ. Unmatched junction bases numbered 6, after V lost 4 bases and J lost 1 base.